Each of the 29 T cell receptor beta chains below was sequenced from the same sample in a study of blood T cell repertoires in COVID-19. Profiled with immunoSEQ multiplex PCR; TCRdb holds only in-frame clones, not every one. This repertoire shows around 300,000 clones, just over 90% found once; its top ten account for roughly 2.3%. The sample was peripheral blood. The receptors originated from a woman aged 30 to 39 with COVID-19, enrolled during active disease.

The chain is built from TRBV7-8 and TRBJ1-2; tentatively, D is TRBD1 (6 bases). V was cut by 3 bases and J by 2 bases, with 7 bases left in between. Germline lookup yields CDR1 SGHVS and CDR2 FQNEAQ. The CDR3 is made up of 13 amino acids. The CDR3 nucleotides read TGTGCCAGCAGCTTGGGGGCAAACTATGGCTACACCTTC. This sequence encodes CASSLGANYGYTF.

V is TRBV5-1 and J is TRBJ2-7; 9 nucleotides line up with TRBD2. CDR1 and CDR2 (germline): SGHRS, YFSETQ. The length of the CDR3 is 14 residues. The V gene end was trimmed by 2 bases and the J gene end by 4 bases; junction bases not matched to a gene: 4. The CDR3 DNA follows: TGCGCCAGCAGCTTTAGCGGGGGTATATACGAGCAGTACTTC. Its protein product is CASSFSGGIYEQYF.

CDR3 amino acids: CASSPHTGGNTEAFF. In DNA form, the CDR3 reads TGTGCCAGCAGCCCTCATACAGGGGGGAACACTGAAGCTTTCTTT. The V call is TRBV3-1 (or the pseudogene TRBV3-2), the J call TRBJ1-1; 8 positions agree with TRBD1. Per germline, CDR1 LGHDT and CDR2 YNNKEL (reference sequence). The CDR3 has 15 residues. With 4 bases clipped from V and 1 base from J, the junction kept 5 bases outside the gene matches.

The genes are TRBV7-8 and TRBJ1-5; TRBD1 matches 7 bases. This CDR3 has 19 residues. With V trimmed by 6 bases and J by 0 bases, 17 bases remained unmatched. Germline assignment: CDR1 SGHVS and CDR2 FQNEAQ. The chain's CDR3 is CASSINQGQKKYSNQPQHF. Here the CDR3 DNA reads TGTGCCAGCAGTATAAACCAGGGACAGAAAAAGTATAGCAATCAGCCCCAGCATTTT.

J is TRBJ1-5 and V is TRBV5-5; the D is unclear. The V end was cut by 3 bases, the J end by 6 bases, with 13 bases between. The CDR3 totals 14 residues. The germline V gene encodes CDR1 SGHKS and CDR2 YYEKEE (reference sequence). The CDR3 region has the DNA TGTGCCAGCAGCTCCCTGGCGGATGGTCAGCCCCAGCATTTT. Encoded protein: CASSSLADGQPQHF. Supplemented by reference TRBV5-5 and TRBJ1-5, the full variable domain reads DAGVTQSPTHLIKTRGQQVTLRCSPISGHKSVSWYQQVLGQGPQFIFQYYEKEERGRGNFPDRFSARQFPNYSSELNVNALLLGDSALYLCASSSLADGQPQHFGDGTRLSIL.

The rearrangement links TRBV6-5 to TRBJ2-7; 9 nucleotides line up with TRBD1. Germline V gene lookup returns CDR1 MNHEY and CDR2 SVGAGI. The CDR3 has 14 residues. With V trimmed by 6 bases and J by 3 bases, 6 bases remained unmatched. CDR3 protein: CASSRADRGYEQYF. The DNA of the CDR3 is TGTGCCAGCAGCCGAGCGGACAGGGGCTACGAGCAGTACTTC.

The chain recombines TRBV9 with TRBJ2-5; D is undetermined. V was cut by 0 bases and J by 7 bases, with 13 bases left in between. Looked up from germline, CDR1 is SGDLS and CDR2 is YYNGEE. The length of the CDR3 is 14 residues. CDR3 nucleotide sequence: TGTGCCAGCAGCGTAGCTCCCCAGGTGGGGACCCAGTACTTC. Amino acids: CASSVAPQVGTQYF.

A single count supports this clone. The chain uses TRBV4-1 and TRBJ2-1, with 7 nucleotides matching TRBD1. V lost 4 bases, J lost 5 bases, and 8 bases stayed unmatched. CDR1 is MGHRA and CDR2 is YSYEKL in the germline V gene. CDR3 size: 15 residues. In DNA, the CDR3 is TGCGCCAGCAGCCTCAGACAGGGCATTAACAATGAGCAGTTCTTC. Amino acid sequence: CASSLRQGINNEQFF.

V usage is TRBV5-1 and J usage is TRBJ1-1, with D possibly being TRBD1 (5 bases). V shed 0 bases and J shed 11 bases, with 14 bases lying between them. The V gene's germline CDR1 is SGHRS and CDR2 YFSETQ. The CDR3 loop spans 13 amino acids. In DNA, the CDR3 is TGCGCCAGCAGCTTGGCCCAGGGCCCCGGGGCTTTCTTT. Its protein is CASSLAQGPGAFF.

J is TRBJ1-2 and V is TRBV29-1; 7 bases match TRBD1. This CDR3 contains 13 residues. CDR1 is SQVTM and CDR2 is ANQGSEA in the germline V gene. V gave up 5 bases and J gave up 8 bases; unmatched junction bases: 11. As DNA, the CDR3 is TGCAGCGTTTGGTACAGGGGCAAGGAGGGCTACACCTTC. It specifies CSVWYRGKEGYTF.

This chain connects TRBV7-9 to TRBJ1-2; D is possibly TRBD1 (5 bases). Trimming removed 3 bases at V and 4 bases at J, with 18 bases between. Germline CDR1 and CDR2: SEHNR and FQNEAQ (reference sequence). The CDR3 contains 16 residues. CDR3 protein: CASSFGWDSRGYGYTF. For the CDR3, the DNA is TGTGCCAGCAGCTTCGGGTGGGACTCAAGGGGCTATGGCTACACCTTC.

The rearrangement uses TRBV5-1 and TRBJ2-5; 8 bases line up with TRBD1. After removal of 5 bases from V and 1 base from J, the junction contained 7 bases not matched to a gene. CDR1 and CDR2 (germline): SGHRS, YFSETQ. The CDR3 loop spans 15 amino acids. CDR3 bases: TGCGCCAGCAGTCTCACAGGGGGGACCCAAGAGACCCAGTACTTC. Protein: CASSLTGGTQETQYF.

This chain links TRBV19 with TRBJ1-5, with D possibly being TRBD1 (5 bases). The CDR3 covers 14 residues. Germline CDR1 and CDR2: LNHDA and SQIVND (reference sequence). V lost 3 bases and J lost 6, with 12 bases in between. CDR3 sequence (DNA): TGTGCCAGTAGTATGGGTGGGGGGAGTCAGCCCCAGCATTTT. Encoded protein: CASSMGGGSQPQHF.

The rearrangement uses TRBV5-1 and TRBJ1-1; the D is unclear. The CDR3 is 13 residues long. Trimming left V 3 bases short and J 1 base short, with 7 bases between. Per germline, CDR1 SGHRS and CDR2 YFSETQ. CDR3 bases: TGCGCCAGCAGCTACGACACGAACACTGAAGCTTTCTTT. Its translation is CASSYDTNTEAFF.

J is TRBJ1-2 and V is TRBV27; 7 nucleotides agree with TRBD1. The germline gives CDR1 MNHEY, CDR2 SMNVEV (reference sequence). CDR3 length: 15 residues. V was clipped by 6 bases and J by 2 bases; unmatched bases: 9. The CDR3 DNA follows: TGTGCCAGCAGAATTTCAGGGGGAGGCAACTATGGCTACACCTTC. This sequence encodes CASRISGGGNYGYTF.

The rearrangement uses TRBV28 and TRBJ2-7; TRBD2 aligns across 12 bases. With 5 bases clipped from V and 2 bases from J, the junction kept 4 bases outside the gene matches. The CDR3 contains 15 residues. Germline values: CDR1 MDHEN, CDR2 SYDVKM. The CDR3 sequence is CASSLGLAGTYEQYF. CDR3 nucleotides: TGTGCCAGCAGTCTAGGACTAGCGGGAACCTACGAGCAGTACTTC.

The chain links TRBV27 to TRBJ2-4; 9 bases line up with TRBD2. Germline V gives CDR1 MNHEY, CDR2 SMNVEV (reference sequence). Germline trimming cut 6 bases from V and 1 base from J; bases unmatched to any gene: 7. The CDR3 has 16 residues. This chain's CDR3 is CASRAGGKAAKNIQYF. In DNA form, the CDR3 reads TGTGCCAGCAGGGCGGGAGGGAAGGCGGCCAAAAACATTCAGTACTTC.

CDR3 amino acids: CASGLFGQSGNTIYF. Here the CDR3 DNA reads TGTGCTAGTGGCTTATTCGGACAGTCTGGAAACACCATATATTTT. This sequence joins TRBV12-5 and TRBJ1-3; tentatively, D is TRBD1 (6 bases). From germline, CDR1 is LGHNT and CDR2 FRNRAP. Trimming cost V 6 bases and J 1 base, with 13 bases left between them. This CDR3 is 15 amino acids long.

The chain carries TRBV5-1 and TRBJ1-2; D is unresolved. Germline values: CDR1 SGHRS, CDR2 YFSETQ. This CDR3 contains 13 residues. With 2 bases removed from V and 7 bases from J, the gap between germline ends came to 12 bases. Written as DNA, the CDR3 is TGCGCCAGCAGCTTTGAGGGATCCTCTGGCTACACCTTC. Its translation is CASSFEGSSGYTF.

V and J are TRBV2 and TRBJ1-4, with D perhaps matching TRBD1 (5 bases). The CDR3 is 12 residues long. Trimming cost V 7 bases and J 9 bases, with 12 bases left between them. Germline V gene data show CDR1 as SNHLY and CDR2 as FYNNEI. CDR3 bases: TGTGCCAGCACTTTGGGACTTCAAAAACTGTTTTTT. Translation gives CASTLGLQKLFF.

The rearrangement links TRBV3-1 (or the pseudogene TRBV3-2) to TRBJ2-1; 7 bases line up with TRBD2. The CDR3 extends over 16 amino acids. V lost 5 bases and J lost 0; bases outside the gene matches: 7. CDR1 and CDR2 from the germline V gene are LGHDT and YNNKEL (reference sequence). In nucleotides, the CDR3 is TGTGCCAGCAGCGGACCTAGCGGCAGCTCCTACAATGAGCAGTTCTTC. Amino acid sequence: CASSGPSGSSYNEQFF.

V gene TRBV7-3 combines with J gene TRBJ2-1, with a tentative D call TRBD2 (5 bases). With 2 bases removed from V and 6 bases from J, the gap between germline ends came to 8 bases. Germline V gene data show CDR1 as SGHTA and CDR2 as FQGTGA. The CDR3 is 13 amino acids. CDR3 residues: CASSLGGGNEQFF. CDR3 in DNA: TGTGCCAGCAGCTTAGGTGGAGGCAATGAGCAGTTCTTC.

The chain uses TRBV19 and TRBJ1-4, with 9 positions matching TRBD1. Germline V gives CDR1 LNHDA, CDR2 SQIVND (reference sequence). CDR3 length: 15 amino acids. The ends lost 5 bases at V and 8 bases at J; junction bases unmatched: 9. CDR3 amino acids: CASSPRDRVNEKLFF. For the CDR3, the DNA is TGTGCCAGTAGTCCACGGGACAGGGTGAACGAAAAACTGTTTTTT.

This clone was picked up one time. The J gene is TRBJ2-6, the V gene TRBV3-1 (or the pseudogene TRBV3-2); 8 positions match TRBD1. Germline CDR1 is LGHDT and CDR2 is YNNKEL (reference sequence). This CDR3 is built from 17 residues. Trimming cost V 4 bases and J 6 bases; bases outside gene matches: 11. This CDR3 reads CASSLPYGQGAANVLTF. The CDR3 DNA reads TGTGCCAGCAGCCTACCCTATGGGCAGGGGGCGGCCAACGTCCTGACTTTC.

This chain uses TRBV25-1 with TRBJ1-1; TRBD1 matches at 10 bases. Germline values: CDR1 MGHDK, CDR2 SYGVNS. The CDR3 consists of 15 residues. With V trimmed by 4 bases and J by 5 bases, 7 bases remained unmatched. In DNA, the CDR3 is TGTGCCAGCAGTGGAGCGGGACAGGGGAAGACTGAAGCTTTCTTT. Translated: CASSGAGQGKTEAFF.

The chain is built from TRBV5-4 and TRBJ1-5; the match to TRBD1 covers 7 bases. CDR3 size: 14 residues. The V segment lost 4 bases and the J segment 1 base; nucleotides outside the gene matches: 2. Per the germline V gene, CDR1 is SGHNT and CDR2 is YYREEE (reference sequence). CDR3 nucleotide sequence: TGTGCCAGCAGCCCGGACAGGAGCAATCAGCCCCAGCATTTT. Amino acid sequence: CASSPDRSNQPQHF.

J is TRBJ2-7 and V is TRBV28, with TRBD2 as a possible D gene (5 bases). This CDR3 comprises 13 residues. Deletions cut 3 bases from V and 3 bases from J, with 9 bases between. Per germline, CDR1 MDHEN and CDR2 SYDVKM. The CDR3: CASSLDSNYEQYF. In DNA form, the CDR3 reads TGTGCCAGCAGTTTGGACTCCAACTACGAGCAGTACTTC.

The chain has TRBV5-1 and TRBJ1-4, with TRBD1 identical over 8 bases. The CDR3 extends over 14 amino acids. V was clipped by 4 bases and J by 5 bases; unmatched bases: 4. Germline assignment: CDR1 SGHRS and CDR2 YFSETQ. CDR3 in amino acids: CASSIGQGNEKLFF. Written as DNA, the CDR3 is TGCGCCAGCAGCATAGGACAGGGAAATGAAAAACTGTTTTTT.

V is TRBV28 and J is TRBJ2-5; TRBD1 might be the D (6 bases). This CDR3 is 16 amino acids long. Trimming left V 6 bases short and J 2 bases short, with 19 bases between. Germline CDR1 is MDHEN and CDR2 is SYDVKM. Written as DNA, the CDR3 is TGTGCCAGCAGCCACCCCAGGGGTTGGGGGCAAGAGACCCAGTACTTC. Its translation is CASSHPRGWGQETQYF.